A single sample gave rise to the 21 T cell receptor beta chains below, sequenced in a study of blood T cell repertoires in COVID-19. Clones were read by immunoSEQ multiplex PCR, and TCRdb kept only the in-frame ones, dropping some. The sample has 350,000 to 400,000 clones; about 89% are singletons. The source material was PBMCs or T cells enriched from blood (not recorded which). The receptors derive from a woman aged 40 to 50 who had been exposed to COVID-19.

This chain links TRBV2 with TRBJ2-5; 8 bases are shared with TRBD2. Germline CDR1 is SNHLY and CDR2 is FYNNEI. V dropped 6 bases and J dropped 0; count of bases not matched to a gene: 6. The CDR3 runs to 15 residues. CDR3 in amino acids: CASRAGGYNQETQYF. CDR3 DNA sequence: TGTGCCAGCAGGGCGGGGGGCTATAACCAAGAGACCCAGTACTTC. The full variable domain, rest sourced from reference TRBV2 and TRBJ2-5, is EPEVTQTPSHQVTQMGQEVILRCVPISNHLYFYWYRQILGQKVEFLVSFYNNEISEKSEIFDDQFSVERPDGSNFTLKIRSTKLEDSAMYFCASRAGGYNQETQYFGPGTRLLVL.

The count of this clone is one. This rearrangement joins TRBV21-1 to TRBJ1-2; the table's D call of TRBD1 was not tested on the DNA. TRBV21-1 is a known pseudogene. The CDR3 covers 13 residues. Here the CDR3 reads CASRKGQWGGYTF. CDR3 bases: TGTGCCAGCCGGAAGGGACAGTGGGGCGGCTACACCTTC.

The count of this clone is one. The chain carries TRBV6-5 and TRBJ1-4, with 7 bases that match TRBD1. The CDR3 is 14 amino acids. V gave up 5 bases and J gave up 3 bases; unmatched junction bases: 3. CDR1 is MNHEY and CDR2 is SVGAGI in the germline V gene. CDR3 loop: CASSRDRSNEKLFF. CDR3 DNA: TGTGCCAGCAGTCGGGACAGATCTAATGAAAAACTGTTTTTT.

The chain uses TRBV7-2 and TRBJ2-7; TRBD2 might be the D (6 bases). The V gene lost 5 bases and the J gene lost 6 bases, with 14 bases spanning the gap. Germline V lookup: CDR1 SGHTA, CDR2 FQGNSA. The CDR3 extends over 13 amino acids. In DNA, the CDR3 is TGTGCCAGCAGCGCCAGACTAGTCTCCGAGCAGTACTTC. It codes for CASSARLVSEQYF.

The V and J genes are TRBV5-1 and TRBJ2-1; 7 bases are a match to TRBD1. Germline V lookup: CDR1 SGHRS, CDR2 YFSETQ. Trimming at V came to 2 bases and at J to 6 bases, leaving 2 bases not matched to a gene. This CDR3 region has 13 residues. The CDR3 region is CASSFDRANEQFF. The CDR3 DNA sequence: TGCGCCAGCAGCTTTGACAGGGCCAATGAGCAGTTCTTC.

With respect to this clone: Other nucleotide sequences in the sample specify the same CDR3. V usage is TRBV18 and J usage is TRBJ1-5; the D is unclear. Germline V lookup: CDR1 KGHSH, CDR2 LQKENI. The CDR3 is made up of 13 amino acids. With 2 bases removed from V and 5 bases from J, the gap between germline ends came to 7 bases. The CDR3 DNA reads TGTGCCAGCTCACCAGATCGGGATCAGCCCCAGCATTTT. It encodes CASSPDRDQPQHF. The complete variable domain, with remaining parts taken from reference TRBV18 and TRBJ1-5, reads NAGVMQNPRHLVRRRGQEARLRCSPMKGHSHVYWYRQLPEEGLKFMVYLQKENIIDESGMPKERFSAEFPKEGPSILRIQQVVRGDSAAYFCASSPDRDQPQHFGDGTRLSIL.

This chain uses TRBV5-1 with TRBJ1-4; the match to TRBD1 covers 8 bases. CDR3 size: 14 residues. The V segment lost 6 bases and the J segment 7 bases; nucleotides outside the gene matches: 8. The V gene's germline CDR1 is SGHRS and CDR2 YFSETQ. As DNA, the CDR3 is TGCGCCAGCAACCCCGGACAGGGAAGTGAAAAACTGTTTTTT. Protein sequence: CASNPGQGSEKLFF.

V gene TRBV13 combines with J gene TRBJ2-3, with D unresolved. This CDR3 comprises 13 residues. Germline-derived CDR1 and CDR2 are PRHDT and FYEKMQ (reference sequence). Trimming left V 5 bases short and J 1 base short, with 7 bases between. CDR3 nucleotides: TGTGCCAGCAGCAACCGGGGCACAGATACGCAGTATTTT. Residues: CASSNRGTDTQYF.

The chain recombines TRBV9 with TRBJ2-3, with 11 bases aligning to TRBD2. Germline values: CDR1 SGDLS, CDR2 YYNGEE. This CDR3 is built from 16 residues. The V gene end was trimmed by 4 bases and the J gene end by 0 bases; junction bases not matched to a gene: 4. The CDR3 region has the DNA TGTGCCAGCAGCTTCGGGACTAGCGGTAGCACAGATACGCAGTATTTT. This codes for CASSFGTSGSTDTQYF.

The DNA for the CDR3 is TGCGCCAGCAGCCAGTTGGGGTGGGAGGGTCAGCCCCAGCATTTT. Translating gives CASSQLGWEGQPQHF. The J gene is TRBJ1-5, the V gene TRBV5-1; D is unclear. V was shortened by 4 bases and J by 6 bases, with 17 bases between the two germline ends. The germline gives CDR1 SGHRS, CDR2 YFSETQ. The length of the CDR3 is 15 residues. Looking up the rest from reference TRBV5-1 and TRBJ1-5 gives the full variable domain: KAGVTQTPRYLIKTRGQQVTLSCSPISGHRSVSWYQQTPGQGLQFLFEYFSETQRNKGNFPGRFSGRQFSNSRSEMNVSTLELGDSALYLCASSQLGWEGQPQHFGDGTRLSIL.

In this sample, this clone turned up a few times. The chain links TRBV7-6 to TRBJ2-6; the match to TRBD1 covers 10 bases. The CDR3 runs 20 residues. The germline CDR1 and CDR2 sequences are SGHVS and FNYEAQ. Trimming at V came to 1 base and at J to 0 bases, leaving 9 bases not matched to a gene. Here the CDR3 reads CASSLGRRTGGSSGANVLTF. CDR3 coding DNA: TGTGCCAGCAGCTTAGGACGCCGGACAGGGGGGAGCTCTGGGGCCAACGTCCTGACTTTC.

The chain carries TRBV11-1 and TRBJ2-7; D may be TRBD1 (6 bases). CDR3 length equals 12 residues. V lost 5 bases, J lost 3 bases, and 8 bases lay in between. Germline loops: CDR1 SGHAT, CDR2 FQDESV (reference sequence). The CDR3, as DNA: TGTGCCAGCAGCGAAGGGGGCTACGAGCAGTACTTC. It codes for CASSEGGYEQYF.

The chain links TRBV13 to TRBJ2-3, with 10 bases identical to TRBD2. J was trimmed by 1 base and V by 1 base; bases with no gene match: 5. CDR1 and CDR2 (germline): PRHDT, FYEKMQ (reference sequence). The CDR3 sequence is 17 residues long. This CDR3 is CASSLVPLAGGTDTQYF. The CDR3 coding sequence is TGTGCCAGCAGCTTAGTTCCGCTAGCGGGGGGCACAGATACGCAGTATTTT.

The chain employs TRBV6-5 and TRBJ1-2, with 7 bases matching TRBD1. V shed 11 bases and J 3 bases; nucleotides not matched to a gene: 9. The CDR3 extends over 13 amino acids. From germline, CDR1 is MNHEY and CDR2 SVGAGI. CDR3 region: CAGYRGGDYGYTF. For the CDR3, the DNA is TGTGCCGGCTACAGGGGAGGTGACTATGGCTACACCTTC.

V gene TRBV6-5 combines with J gene TRBJ2-7; possibly TRBD2 for D (7 bases). The CDR3 covers 15 residues. Per the germline V gene, CDR1 is MNHEY and CDR2 is SVGAGI. V was cut by 0 bases and J by 3 bases, with 12 bases left in between. In DNA form, the CDR3 reads TGTGCCAGCAGTTACTCGGGGGGGCGGATCTACGAGCAGTACTTC. Protein: CASSYSGGRIYEQYF.

CDR3 amino acids: CASSQGTGSYGYTF. CDR3 nucleotides: TGTGCCAGCAGCCAAGGGACAGGGAGCTATGGCTACACCTTC. The genes are TRBV3-1 (or the pseudogene TRBV3-2) and TRBJ1-2, with 8 bases identical to TRBD1. The CDR3 is made up of 14 amino acids. Germline V gives CDR1 LGHDT, CDR2 YNNKEL (reference sequence). The trim removed 1 base at V and 4 bases at J, leaving 2 bases unmatched.

The chain employs TRBV24-1 and TRBJ1-2, with 7 bases that match TRBD1. This CDR3 has 13 residues. The ends lost 7 bases at V and 4 bases at J; junction bases unmatched: 5. CDR1 KGHDR and CDR2 SFDVKD come from the germline V gene. The CDR3 protein is CATSLRQGYGYTF. CDR3 DNA sequence: TGTGCCACCAGCCTTCGACAGGGCTATGGCTACACCTTC.

The V gene is TRBV9, the J gene TRBJ2-5; D call uncertain. V dropped 3 bases and J dropped 3 bases, with 6 bases sitting between them. The CDR3 is made up of 12 amino acids. The V gene's germline CDR1 is SGDLS and CDR2 YYNGEE. CDR3 coding DNA: TGTGCCAGCAGCGAGCCGAAAGAGACCCAGTACTTC. It encodes CASSEPKETQYF. Complete variable domain (other parts from reference TRBV9 and TRBJ2-5): DSGVTQTPKHLITATGQRVTLRCSPRSGDLSVYWYQQSLDQGLQFLIQYYNGEERAKGNILERFSAQQFPDLHSELNLSSLELGDSALYFCASSEPKETQYFGPGTRLLVL.

This clone was found once. CDR3 sequence (DNA): TGCAGCGTAAGGACGGACGGCGGGCCCGGCTACACCTTC. Its translation: CSVRTDGGPGYTF. The chain combines TRBV29-1 with TRBJ1-2; D is uncertain. The V end lost 6 bases, the J end lost 8 bases, and 19 bases lay between the germline ends. The CDR3 is made up of 13 amino acids. Germline-derived CDR1 and CDR2 are SQVTM and ANQGSEA.

The V and J genes are TRBV11-2 and TRBJ2-7; TRBD1 aligns across 10 bases. After removal of 5 bases from V and 4 bases from J, the junction contained 2 bases not matched to a gene. CDR3 size: 13 residues. In germline, CDR1 is SGHAT, CDR2 FQNNGV. The CDR3 nucleotides read TGTGCCAGCAGCACGGGACAGGGGTACGAGCAGTACTTC. Protein: CASSTGQGYEQYF.

This clone was counted between two and nine times. The chain joins TRBV25-1 to TRBJ1-6; 10 positions match TRBD1. CDR1 is MGHDK and CDR2 is SYGVNS in the germline V gene. The junction had 7 bases not matched to a gene; V was cut back by 4 bases and J by 10 bases. The CDR3 totals 15 residues. The CDR3 loop is CASSGQGARASPLHF. The CDR3 DNA is TGTGCCAGCAGTGGACAGGGGGCGCGGGCCTCACCCCTCCACTTT.